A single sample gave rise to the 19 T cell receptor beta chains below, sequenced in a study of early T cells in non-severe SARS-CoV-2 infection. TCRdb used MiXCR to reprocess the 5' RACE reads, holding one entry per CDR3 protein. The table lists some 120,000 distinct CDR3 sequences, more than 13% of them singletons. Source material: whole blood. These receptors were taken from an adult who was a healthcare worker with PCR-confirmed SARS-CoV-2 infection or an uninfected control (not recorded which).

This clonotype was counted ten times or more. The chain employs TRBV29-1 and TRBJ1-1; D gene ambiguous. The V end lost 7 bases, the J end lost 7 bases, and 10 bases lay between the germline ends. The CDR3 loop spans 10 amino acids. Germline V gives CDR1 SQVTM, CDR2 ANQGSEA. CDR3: CSAIEHEAFF. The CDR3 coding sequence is TGCAGCGCCATAGAACATGAAGCTTTCTTT.

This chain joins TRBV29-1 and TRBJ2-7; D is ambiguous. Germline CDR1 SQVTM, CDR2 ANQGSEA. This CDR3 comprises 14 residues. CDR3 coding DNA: TGCAGGGTTTCTAGGGCTCAAAAAGGAGAAGTGCAGTACTTC. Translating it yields CRVSRAQKGEVQYF.

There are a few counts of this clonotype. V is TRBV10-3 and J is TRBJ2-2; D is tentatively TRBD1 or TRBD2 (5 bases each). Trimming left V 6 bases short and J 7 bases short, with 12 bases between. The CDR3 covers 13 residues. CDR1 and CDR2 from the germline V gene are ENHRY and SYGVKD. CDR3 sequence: CAISHLGDGELFF. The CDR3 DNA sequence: TGTGCCATCAGCCACCTGGGGGACGGGGAGCTGTTTTTT.

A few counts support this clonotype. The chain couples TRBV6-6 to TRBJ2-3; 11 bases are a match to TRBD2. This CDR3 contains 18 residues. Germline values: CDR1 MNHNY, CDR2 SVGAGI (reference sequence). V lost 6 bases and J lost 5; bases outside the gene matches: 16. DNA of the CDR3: TGTGCCAGCAGGCAGATCTCCGTAGCGGGGGGGTCGGGAGATACGCAGTATTTT. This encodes CASRQISVAGGSGDTQYF.

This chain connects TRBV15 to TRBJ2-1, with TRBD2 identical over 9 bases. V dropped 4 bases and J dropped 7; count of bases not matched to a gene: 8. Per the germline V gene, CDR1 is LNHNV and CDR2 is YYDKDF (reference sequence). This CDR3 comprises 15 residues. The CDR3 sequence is CATSTVAGGLNEQFF. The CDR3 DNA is TGTGCCACCAGCACCGTGGCGGGGGGGCTGAATGAGCAGTTCTTC. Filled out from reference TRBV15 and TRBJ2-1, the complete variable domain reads DAMVIQNPRYQVTQFGKPVTLSCSQTLNHNVMYWYQQKSSQAPKLLFHYYDKDFNNEADTPDNFQSRRPNTSFCFLDIRSPGLGDTAMYLCATSTVAGGLNEQFFGPGTRLTVL.

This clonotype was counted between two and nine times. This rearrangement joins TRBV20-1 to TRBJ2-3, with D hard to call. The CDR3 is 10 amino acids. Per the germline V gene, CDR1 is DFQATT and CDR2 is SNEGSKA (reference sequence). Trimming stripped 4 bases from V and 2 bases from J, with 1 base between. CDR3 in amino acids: CSAITDTQYF. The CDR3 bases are TGCAGTGCTATCACAGATACGCAGTATTTT.

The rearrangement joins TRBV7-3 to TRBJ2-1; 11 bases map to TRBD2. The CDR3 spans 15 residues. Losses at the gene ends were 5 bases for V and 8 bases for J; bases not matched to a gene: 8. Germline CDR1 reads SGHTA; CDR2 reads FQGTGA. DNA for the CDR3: TGTGCCAGCAGCCCACGTACTAGCGGGAGCGATGAGCAGTTCTTC. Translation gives CASSPRTSGSDEQFF.

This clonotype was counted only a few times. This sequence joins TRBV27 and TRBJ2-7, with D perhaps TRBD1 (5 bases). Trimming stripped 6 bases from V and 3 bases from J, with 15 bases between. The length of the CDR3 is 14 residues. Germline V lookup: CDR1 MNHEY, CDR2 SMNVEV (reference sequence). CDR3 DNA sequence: TGTGCCAGCAGGAGGACACATGGCCTCTACGAGCAGTACTTC. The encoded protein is CASRRTHGLYEQYF.

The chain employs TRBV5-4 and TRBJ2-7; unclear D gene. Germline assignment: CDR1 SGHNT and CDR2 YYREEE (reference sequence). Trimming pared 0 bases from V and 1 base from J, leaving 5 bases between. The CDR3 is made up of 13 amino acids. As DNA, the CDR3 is TGTGCCAGCAGCTTGGACGGGTCCTACGAGCAGTACTTC. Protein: CASSLDGSYEQYF.

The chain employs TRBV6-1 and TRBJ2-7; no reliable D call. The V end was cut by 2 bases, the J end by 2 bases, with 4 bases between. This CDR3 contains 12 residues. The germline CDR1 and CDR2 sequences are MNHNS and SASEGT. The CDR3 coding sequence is TGTGCCAGCAGTGAACCTGCCTACGAGCAGTACTTC. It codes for CASSEPAYEQYF.

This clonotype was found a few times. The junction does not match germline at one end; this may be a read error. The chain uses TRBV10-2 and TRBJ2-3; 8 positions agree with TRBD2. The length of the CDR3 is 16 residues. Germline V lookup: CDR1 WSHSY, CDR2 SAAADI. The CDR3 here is CASRESAGVSTDTQYF. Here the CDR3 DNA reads TGCGCCAGCAGGGAGTCAGCGGGAGTTAGCACAGATACGCAGTATTTT.

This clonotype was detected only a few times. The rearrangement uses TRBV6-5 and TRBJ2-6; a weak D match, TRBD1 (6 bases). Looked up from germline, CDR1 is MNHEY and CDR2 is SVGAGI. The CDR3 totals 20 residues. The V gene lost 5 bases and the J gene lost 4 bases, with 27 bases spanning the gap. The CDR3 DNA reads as TGTGCCAGCAGTGCCCGCCTGGGAAGGGGGAAGGCCTACGGGGCCAACGTCCTGACTTTC. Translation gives CASSARLGRGKAYGANVLTF.

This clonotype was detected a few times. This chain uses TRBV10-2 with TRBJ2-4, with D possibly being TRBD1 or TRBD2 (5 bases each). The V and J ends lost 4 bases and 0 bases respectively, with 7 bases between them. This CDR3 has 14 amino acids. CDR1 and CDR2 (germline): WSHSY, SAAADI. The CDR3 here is CASSGGVAKNIQYF. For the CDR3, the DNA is TGCGCCAGCAGTGGAGGGGTAGCCAAAAACATTCAGTACTTC.

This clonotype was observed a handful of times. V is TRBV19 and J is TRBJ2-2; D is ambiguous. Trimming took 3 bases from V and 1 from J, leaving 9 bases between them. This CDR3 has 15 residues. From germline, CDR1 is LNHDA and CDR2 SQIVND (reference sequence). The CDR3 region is CASSIGTQNTGELFF. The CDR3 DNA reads TGTGCCAGTAGTATCGGTACCCAGAACACCGGGGAGCTGTTTTTT.

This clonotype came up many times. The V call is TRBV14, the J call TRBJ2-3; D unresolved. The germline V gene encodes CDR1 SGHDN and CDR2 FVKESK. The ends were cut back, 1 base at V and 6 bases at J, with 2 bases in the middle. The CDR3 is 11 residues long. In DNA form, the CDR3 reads TGTGCCAGCAGCCAAGTGGATACGCAGTATTTT. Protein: CASSQVDTQYF. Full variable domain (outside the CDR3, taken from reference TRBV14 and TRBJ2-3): EAGVTQFPSHSVIEKGQTVTLRCDPISGHDNLYWYRRVMGKEIKFLLHFVKESKQDESGMPNNRFLAERTGGTYSTLKVQPAELEDSGVYFCASSQVDTQYFGPGTRLTVL.

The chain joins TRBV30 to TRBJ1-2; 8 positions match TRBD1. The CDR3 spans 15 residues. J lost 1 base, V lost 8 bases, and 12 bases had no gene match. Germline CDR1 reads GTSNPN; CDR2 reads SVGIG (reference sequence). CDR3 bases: TGTGCCCGGGGCTCACAGGGGGTCCTTAACTATGGCTACACCTTC. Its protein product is CARGSQGVLNYGYTF.

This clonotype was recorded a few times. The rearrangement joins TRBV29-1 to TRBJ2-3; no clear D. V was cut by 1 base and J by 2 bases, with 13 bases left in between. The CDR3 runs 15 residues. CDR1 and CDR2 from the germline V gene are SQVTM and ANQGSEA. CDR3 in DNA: TGCAGCGTTGAAGGTCAGGATCCTGTCACAGATACGCAGTATTTT. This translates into CSVEGQDPVTDTQYF.

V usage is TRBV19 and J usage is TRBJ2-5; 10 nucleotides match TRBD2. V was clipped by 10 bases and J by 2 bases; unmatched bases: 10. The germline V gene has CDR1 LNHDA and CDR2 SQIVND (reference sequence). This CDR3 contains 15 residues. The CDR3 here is CATAILAGFQETQYF. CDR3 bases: TGTGCCACCGCCATACTAGCGGGGTTTCAAGAGACCCAGTACTTC.

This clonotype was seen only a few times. The DNA for the CDR3 is TGCGCCAGCAGTGACCCCCTAGGCGAGCAGTACTTC. This translates into CASSDPLGEQYF. The genes are TRBV10-2 and TRBJ2-7; D remains unclear. This CDR3 region has 12 residues. The V gene's germline CDR1 is WSHSY and CDR2 SAAADI. Trimming took 3 bases from V and 6 from J, leaving 9 bases between them.